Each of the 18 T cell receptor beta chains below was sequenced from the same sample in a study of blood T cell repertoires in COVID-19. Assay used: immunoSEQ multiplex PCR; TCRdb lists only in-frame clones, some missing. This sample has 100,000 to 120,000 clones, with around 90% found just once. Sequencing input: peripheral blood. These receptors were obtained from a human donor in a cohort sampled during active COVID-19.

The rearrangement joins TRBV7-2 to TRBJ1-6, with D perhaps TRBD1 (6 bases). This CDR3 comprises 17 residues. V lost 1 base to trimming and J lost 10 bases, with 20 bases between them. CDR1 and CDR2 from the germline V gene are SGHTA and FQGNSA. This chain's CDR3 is CASSLVAPQGVRSPLHF. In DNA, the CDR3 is TGTGCCAGCAGCTTAGTGGCGCCACAGGGAGTGCGGTCACCCCTCCACTTT.

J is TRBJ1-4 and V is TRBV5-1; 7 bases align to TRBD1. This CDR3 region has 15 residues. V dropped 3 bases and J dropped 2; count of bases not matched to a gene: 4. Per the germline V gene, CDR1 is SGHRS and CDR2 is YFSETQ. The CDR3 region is CASSSTGDTNEKLFF. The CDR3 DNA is TGCGCCAGCAGCTCTACAGGGGACACTAATGAAAAACTGTTTTTT.

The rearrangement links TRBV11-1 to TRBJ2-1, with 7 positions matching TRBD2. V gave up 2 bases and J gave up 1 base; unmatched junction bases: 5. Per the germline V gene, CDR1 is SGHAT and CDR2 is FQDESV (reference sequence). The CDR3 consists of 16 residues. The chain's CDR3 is CASSLYRGLSYNEQFF. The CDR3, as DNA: TGTGCCAGCAGCTTATATAGGGGACTATCCTACAATGAGCAGTTCTTC.

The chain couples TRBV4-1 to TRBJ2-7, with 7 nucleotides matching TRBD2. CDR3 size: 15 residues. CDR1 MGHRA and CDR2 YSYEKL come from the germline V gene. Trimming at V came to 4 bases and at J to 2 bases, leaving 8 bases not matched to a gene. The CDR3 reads CASSPEAGLTYEQYF. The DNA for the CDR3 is TGCGCCAGCAGCCCTGAAGCGGGACTCACCTACGAGCAGTACTTC.

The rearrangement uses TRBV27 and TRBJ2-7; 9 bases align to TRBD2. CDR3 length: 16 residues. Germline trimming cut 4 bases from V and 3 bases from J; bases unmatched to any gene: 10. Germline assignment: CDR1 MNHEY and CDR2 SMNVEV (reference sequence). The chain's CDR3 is CASSSIWLRGGYEQYF. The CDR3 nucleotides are TGTGCCAGCAGTTCAATCTGGTTGCGGGGGGGCTACGAGCAGTACTTC.

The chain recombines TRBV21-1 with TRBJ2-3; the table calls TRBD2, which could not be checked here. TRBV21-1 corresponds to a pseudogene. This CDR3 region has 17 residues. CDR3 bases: TGTGCCAGCAGCAAAGACCAACTAGCGGGAGGGGCAGATACGCAGTATTTT. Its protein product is CASSKDQLAGGADTQYF.

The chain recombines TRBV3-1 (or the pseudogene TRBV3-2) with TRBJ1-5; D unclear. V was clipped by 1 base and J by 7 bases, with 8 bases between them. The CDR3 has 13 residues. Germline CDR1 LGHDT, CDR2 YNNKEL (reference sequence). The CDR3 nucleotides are TGTGCCAGCAGCCAAGGACAAAACCAGCCCCAGCATTTT. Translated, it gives CASSQGQNQPQHF.

CDR3 sequence: CASSFVARETQYF. The CDR3 DNA is TGTGCCAGCAGCTTTGTGGCTAGGGAGACCCAGTACTTC. The V and J genes are TRBV11-2 and TRBJ2-5; D remains ambiguous. Germline lookup yields CDR1 SGHAT and CDR2 FQNNGV. The length of the CDR3 is 13 residues. With 3 bases removed from V and 5 bases from J, the gap between germline ends came to 10 bases.

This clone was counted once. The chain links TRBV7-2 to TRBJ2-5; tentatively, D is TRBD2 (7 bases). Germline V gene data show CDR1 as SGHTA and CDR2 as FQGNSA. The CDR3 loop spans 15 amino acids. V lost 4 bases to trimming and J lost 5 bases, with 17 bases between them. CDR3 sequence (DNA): TGTGCCAGCAGCTCGAGGGGGGGGACCGCGGAGACCCAGTACTTC. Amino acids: CASSSRGGTAETQYF.

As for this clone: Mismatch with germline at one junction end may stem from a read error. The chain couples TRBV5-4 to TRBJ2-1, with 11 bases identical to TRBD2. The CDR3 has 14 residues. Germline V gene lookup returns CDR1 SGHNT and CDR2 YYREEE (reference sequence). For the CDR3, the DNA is TGTGCCAGCAGCCCCGGGACTAGCGGAACCCCCTTTATCTTC. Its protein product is CASSPGTSGTPFIF.

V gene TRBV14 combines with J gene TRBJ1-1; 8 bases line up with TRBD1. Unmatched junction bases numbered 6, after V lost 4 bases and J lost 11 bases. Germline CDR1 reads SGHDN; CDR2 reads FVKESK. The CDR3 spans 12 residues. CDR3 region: CASSRDRLTAFF. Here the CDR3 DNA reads TGTGCCAGCAGCCGGGACAGGCTAACGGCTTTCTTT.

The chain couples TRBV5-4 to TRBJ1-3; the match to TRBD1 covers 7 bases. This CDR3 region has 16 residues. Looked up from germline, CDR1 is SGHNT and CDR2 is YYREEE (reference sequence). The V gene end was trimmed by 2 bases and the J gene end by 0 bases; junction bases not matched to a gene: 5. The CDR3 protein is CASSFRTGDSGNTIYF. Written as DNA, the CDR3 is TGTGCCAGCAGCTTTCGAACAGGGGACTCTGGAAACACCATATATTTT.

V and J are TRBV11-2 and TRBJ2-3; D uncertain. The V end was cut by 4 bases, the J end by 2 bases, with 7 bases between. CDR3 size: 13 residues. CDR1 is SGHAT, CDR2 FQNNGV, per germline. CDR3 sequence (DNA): TGTGCCAGCAGCTCAGGTCCCACAGATACGCAGTATTTT. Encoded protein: CASSSGPTDTQYF. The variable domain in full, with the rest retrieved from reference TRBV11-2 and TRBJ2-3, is EAGVAQSPRYKIIEKRQSVAFWCNPISGHATLYWYQQILGQGPKLLIQFQNNGVVDDSQLPKDRFSAERLKGVDSTLKIQPAKLEDSAVYLCASSSGPTDTQYFGPGTRLTVL.

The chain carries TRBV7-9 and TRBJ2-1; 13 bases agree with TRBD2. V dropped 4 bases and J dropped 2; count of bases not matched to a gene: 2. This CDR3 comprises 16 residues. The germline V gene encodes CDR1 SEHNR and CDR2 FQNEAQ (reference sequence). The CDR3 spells CASSSGLAGAYNEQFF. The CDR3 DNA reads TGTGCCAGCAGCTCAGGACTAGCGGGGGCCTACAATGAGCAGTTCTTC.

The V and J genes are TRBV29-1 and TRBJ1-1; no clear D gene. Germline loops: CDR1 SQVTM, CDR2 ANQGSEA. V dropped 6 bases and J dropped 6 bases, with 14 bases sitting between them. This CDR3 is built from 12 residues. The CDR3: CSVTKLTSEAFF. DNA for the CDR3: TGCAGCGTGACAAAACTTACCTCTGAAGCTTTCTTT.

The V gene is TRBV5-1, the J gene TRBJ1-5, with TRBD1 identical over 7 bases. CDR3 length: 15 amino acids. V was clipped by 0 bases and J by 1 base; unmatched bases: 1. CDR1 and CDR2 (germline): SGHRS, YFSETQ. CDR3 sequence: CASSLDRGSNQPQHF. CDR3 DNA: TGCGCCAGCAGCTTGGACAGGGGCAGCAATCAGCCCCAGCATTTT. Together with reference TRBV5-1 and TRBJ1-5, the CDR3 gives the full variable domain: KAGVTQTPRYLIKTRGQQVTLSCSPISGHRSVSWYQQTPGQGLQFLFEYFSETQRNKGNFPGRFSGRQFSNSRSEMNVSTLELGDSALYLCASSLDRGSNQPQHFGDGTRLSIL.

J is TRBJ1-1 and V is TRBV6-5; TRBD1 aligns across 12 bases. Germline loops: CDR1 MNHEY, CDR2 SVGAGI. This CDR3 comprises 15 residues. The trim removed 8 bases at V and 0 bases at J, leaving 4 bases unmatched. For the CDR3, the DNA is TGTGCCAGCCTGGGGACAGGGGGCTTGAACACTGAAGCTTTCTTT. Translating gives CASLGTGGLNTEAFF.

CDR3 in amino acids: CASSLGSAGTQYF. The CDR3 nucleotides are TGTGCCAGCAGCTTAGGCAGCGCGGGGACCCAGTACTTC. The V and J genes are TRBV7-2 and TRBJ2-5; D might be TRBD2 (5 bases). CDR3 length: 13 amino acids. CDR1 SGHTA and CDR2 FQGNSA come from the germline V gene. V was trimmed by 1 base and J by 7 bases, leaving 10 bases between them.